This T cell receptor (beta chain) came from a study of T cell responses to AZD1222 COVID-19 vaccine. A word on this clone: Its antigen is unidentified.

The germline gives CDR1 MDHEN, CDR2 SYDVKM. V gave up 8 bases and J gave up 0 bases, with 20 bases separating them. The CDR3 runs 17 residues. Points from the study as a whole: Increases in Spike-specific TCR breadth and depth were seen after two AZD1222 doses.

Here immunoSEQ multiplex PCR was the method, and the copy in TCRdb shows in-frame clones only, minus some. The sample contains around 87,000 clones, about nine tenths of which appear only once. The material sequenced was peripheral blood, taken on day 0 of AZD1222 vaccination. V and J are TRBV28 and TRBJ1-5; weak D call: TRBD1 (5 bases). The origin of this receptor is an adult in good health. In DNA form, the CDR3 reads TGTGCCAGCGCAGGGACGCAAGAACTCTATAGCAATCAGCCCCAGCATTTT. It translates to CASAGTQELYSNQPQHF.